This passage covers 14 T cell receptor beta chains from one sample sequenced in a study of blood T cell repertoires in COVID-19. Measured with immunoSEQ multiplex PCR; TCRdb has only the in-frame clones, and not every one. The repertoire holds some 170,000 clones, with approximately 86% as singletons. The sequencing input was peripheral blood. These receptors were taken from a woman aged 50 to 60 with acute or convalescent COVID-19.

Here the CDR3 reads CASSPRRASGELFF. The CDR3 bases are TGTGCCAGCAGCCCCCGGAGGGCTTCCGGGGAGCTGTTTTTT. The chain has TRBV9 and TRBJ2-2, with TRBD2 as a possible D gene (6 bases). This CDR3 region has 14 residues. CDR1 and CDR2 (germline): SGDLS, YYNGEE. V shed 4 bases and J shed 6 bases, with 13 bases lying between them.

The CDR3, as DNA: TGTGCCAGCAGCCGCAACCCTGGACAGAAAGCTTTCTTT. It codes for CASSRNPGQKAFF. This sequence joins TRBV4-2 and TRBJ1-1; tentatively, D is TRBD1 (6 bases). Trimming took 4 bases from V and 9 from J, leaving 15 bases between them. Germline values: CDR1 LGHNA, CDR2 YNFKEQ. The CDR3 contains 13 residues.

The DNA for the CDR3 is TGCGCCAGCAGCCAAGTTAAGCCCGGCTATGGCTACACCTTC. As protein: CASSQVKPGYGYTF. V is TRBV4-1 and J is TRBJ1-2; D gene unclear. In germline, CDR1 is MGHRA, CDR2 YSYEKL. The CDR3 sequence is 14 residues long. The V end was cut by 1 base, the J end by 4 bases, with 10 bases between.

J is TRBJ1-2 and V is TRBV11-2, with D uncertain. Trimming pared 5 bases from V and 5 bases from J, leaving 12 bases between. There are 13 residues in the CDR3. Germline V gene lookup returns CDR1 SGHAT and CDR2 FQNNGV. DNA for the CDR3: TGTGCCAGCAGCCCTCTGGCGGGTTATGGCTACACCTTC. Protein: CASSPLAGYGYTF.

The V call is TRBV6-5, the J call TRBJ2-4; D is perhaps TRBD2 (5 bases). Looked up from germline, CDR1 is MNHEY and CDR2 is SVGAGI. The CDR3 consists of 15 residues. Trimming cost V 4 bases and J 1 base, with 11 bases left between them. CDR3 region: CASSFLLGAKNIQYF. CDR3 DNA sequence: TGTGCCAGCAGTTTTTTACTAGGTGCCAAAAACATTCAGTACTTC.

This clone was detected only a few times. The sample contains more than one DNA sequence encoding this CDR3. DNA of the CDR3: TGTGCCAGCAGCTTAGGAGGTAGCGGGGTGGGAGAGACCCAGTACTTC. It specifies CASSLGGSGVGETQYF. V is TRBV7-2 and J is TRBJ2-5; 8 bases map to TRBD2. CDR3 length equals 16 residues. Unmatched junction bases numbered 8, after V lost 1 base and J lost 4 bases. Germline V gives CDR1 SGHTA, CDR2 FQGNSA.

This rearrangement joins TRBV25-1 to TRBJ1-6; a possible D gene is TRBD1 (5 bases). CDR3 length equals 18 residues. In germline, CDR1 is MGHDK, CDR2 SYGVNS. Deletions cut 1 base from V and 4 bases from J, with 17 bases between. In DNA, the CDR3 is TGTGCCAGCAGTGAATTCGGGCGGAGGGGTGATTATAATTCACCCCTCCACTTT. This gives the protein CASSEFGRRGDYNSPLHF.

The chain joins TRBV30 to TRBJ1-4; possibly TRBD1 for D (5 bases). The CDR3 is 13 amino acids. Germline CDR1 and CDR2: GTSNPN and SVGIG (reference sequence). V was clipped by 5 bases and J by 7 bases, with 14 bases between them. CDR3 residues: CAWGRVSGEKLFF. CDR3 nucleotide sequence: TGTGCCTGGGGCAGGGTATCGGGTGAAAAACTGTTTTTT.

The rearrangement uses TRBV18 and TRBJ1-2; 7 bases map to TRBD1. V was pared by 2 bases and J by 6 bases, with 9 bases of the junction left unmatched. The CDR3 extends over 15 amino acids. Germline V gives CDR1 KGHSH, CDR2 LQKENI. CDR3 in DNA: TGTGCCAGCTCACCAGACAGGGCAATTATTGATGGCTACACCTTC. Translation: CASSPDRAIIDGYTF.

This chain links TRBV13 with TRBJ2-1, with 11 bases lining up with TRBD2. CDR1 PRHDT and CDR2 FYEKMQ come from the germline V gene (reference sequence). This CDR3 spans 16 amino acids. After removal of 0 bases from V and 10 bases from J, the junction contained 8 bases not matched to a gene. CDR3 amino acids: CASSLGGTSGVGEQFF. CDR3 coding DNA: TGTGCCAGCAGCTTAGGGGGGACTAGCGGCGTCGGGGAGCAGTTCTTC.

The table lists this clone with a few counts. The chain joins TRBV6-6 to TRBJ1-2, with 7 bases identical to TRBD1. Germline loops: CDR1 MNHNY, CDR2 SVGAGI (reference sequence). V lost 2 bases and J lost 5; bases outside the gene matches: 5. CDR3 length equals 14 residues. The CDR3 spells CASSYTDRVYGYTF. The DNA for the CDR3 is TGTGCCAGCAGTTACACCGACAGGGTGTATGGCTACACCTTC.

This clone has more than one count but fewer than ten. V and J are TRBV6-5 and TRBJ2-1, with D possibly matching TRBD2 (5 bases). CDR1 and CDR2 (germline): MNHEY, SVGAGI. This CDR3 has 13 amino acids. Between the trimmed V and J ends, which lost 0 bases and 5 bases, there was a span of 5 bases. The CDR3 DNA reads TGTGCCAGCAGTTACTCCGGGGACAATGAGCAGTTCTTC. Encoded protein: CASSYSGDNEQFF.

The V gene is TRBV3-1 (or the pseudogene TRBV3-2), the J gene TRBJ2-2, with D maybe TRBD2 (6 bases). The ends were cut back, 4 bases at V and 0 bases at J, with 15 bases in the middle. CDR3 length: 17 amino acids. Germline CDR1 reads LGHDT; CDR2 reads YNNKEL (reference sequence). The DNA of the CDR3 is TGTGCCAGCAGCCGGGGAGTTAGCGGCCCGAACACCGGGGAGCTGTTTTTT. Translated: CASSRGVSGPNTGELFF.

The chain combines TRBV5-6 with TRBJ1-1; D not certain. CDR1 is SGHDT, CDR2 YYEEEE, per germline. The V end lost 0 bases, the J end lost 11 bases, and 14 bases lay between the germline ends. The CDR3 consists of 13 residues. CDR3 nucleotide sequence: TGTGCCAGCAGCTTGGGGAGGTCCGCTAAGGCTTTCTTT. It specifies CASSLGRSAKAFF.